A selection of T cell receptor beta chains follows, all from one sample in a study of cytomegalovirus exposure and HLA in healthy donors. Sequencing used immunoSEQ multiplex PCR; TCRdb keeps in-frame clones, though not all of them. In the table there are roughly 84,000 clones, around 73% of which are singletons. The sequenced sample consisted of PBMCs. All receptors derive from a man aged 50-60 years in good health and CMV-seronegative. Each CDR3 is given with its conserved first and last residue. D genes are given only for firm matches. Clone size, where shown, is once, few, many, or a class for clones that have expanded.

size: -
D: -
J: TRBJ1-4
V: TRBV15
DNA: TGTGCCACCAGCGGTCCACGGGCTAATGAAAAACTGTTTTTT
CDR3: CATSGPRANEKLFF

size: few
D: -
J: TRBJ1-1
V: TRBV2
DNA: TGTGCCAGCAGTGCTGACCGGGACACTGAAGCTTTCTTT
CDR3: CASSADRDTEAFF

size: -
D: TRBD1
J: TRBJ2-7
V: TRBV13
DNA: TGTGCCAGCACGAGGGGGCGGTCCTACGAGCAGTACTTC
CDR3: CASTRGRSYEQYF

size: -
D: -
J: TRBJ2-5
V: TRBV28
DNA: TGTGCCAGCAGAAGGGACACCCCCCAAGAGACCCAGTACTTC
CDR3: CASRRDTPQETQYF

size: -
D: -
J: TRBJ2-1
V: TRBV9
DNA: TGTGCCAGCAGCCCGACGGTTAGGCCTAGTGATGAGCAGTTCTTC
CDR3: CASSPTVRPSDEQFF

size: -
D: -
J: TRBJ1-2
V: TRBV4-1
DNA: TGCGCCAGCAGCCAACCCGGACAGCGGATAAAACCCTATGGCTACACCTTC
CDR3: CASSQPGQRIKPYGYTF

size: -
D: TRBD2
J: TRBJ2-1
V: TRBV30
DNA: TGTGCCTGGGTGGCCGGGGGGTACCATGAGCAGTTCTTC
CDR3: CAWVAGGYHEQFF

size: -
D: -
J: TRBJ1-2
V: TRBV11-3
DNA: TGTGCCAGCAGCTTAATGACGGGAAACTATGGCTACACCTTC
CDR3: CASSLMTGNYGYTF

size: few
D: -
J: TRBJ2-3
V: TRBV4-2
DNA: TGTGCCAGCAGCCAAGATTTTGACTTCACAGATACGCAGTATTTT
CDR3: CASSQDFDFTDTQYF

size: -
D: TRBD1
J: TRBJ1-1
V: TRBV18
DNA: TGTGCCAGCTCGCCCGTGACAGGGACGCGGGCTGAAGCTTTCTTT
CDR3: CASSPVTGTRAEAFF

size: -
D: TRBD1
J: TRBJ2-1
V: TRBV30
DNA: TGTGCCTGGAGTCCACCGGGACAGGGTCGAAGAGAGCAGTTCTTC
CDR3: CAWSPPGQGRREQFF

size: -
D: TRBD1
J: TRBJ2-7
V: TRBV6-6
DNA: TGTGCCAGCAGTTACTCAGCTCAGGGGGCCTACGAGCAGTACTTC
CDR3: CASSYSAQGAYEQYF

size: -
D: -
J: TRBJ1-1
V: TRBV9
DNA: TGTGCCAGCAGCGTAGGTAGCCTGAACACTGAAGCTTTCTTT
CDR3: CASSVGSLNTEAFF

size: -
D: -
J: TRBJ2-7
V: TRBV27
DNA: TGTGCCAGCGTTTCCCCGGGTTACGAGCAGTACTTC
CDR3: CASVSPGYEQYF

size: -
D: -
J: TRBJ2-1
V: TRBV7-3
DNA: TGTGCCAGCAGCTTAAGGGGGGGCGGGTACAATGAGCAGTTCTTC
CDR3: CASSLRGGGYNEQFF

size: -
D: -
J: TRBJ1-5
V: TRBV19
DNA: TGTGCCAGTAGAACAGGGATGTCTCTTAGCAATCAGCCCCAGCATTTT
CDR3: CASRTGMSLSNQPQHF

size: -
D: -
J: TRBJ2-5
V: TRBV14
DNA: TGTGCCAGCAGCCCACAGTCAGGGCTGGAGACCCAGTACTTC
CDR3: CASSPQSGLETQYF

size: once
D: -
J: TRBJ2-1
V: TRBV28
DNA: TGTGCCAGCAGTTCGGGGTATGAGCAGTTCTTC
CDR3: CASSSGYEQFF

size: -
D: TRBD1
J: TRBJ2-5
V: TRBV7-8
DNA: TGTGCCAGCAGCCCTGCGACAGGGAAAGAGACCCAGTACTTC
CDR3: CASSPATGKETQYF

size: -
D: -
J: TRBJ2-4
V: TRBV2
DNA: TGTGCCAGCAGTGAAGACCAGGTATACATTCAGTACTTC
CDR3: CASSEDQVYIQYF

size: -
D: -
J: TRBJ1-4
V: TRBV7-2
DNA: TGTGCCAGCAGCTATGACAGTTATGACAAACTGTTTTTT
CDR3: CASSYDSYDKLFF

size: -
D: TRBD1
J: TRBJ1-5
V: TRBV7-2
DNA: TGTGCCAGCAGGCTGAAACCAGGGGGCGGTCAGCCCCAGCATTTT
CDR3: CASRLKPGGGQPQHF

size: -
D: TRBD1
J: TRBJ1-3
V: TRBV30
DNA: TGTGCCTGGAGTGTAAAGGGCCAGGGGGCTGGAAACACCATATATTTT
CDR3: CAWSVKGQGAGNTIYF

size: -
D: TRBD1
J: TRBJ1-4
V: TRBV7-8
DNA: TGTGCCAGCAGCTTAAGGGGACAGGGGGCGGAGTATGAAAAACTGTTTTTT
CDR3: CASSLRGQGAEYEKLFF

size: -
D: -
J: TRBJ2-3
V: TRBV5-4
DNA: TGTGCCAGCAGCTTCCGGGGTGGTTTCACAGATACGCAGTATTTT
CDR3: CASSFRGGFTDTQYF

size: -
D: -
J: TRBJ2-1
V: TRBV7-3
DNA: TGTGCCAGCAGCTTAGGGCCGGACAATGAGCAGTTCTTC
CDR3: CASSLGPDNEQFF

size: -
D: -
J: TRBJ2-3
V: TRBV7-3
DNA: TGTGCCAGCAGCAATACAGACGGGGCAGATACGCAGTATTTT
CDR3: CASSNTDGADTQYF

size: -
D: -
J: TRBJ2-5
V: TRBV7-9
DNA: TGTGCCAGCAGCTCCCCTTTAGGGGGCCAAGAGACCCAGTACTTC
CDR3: CASSSPLGGQETQYF

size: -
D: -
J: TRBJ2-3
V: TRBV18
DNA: TGTGCCAGCTCACCAGCCTTCGGACTTAGGGTTCCAGATACGCAGTATTTT
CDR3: CASSPAFGLRVPDTQYF

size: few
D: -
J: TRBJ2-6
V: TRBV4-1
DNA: TGCGCCAGCAGCCAAGGTCAGGGCTCTGGGGCCAACGTCCTGACTTTC
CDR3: CASSQGQGSGANVLTF

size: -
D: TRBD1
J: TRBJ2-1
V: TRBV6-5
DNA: TGTGCCAGCAACGACAGGGGGCGCGGCAATGAGCAGTTCTTC
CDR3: CASNDRGRGNEQFF

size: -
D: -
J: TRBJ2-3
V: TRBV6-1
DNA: TGTGCCGCACATACCCCAGAGGAGCTCACAGATACGCAGTATTTT
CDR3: CAAHTPEELTDTQYF

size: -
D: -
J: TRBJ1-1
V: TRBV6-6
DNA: TGTGCCAGCAGTACGACGGAGGGGACTGAAGCTTTCTTT
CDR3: CASSTTEGTEAFF

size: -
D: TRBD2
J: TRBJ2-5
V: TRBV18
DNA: TGTGCCAGCTCACCCCCGGGACTAGCGGGGGGGCGAGAGACCCAGTACTTC
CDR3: CASSPPGLAGGRETQYF

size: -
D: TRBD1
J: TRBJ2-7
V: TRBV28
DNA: TGTGCCGGCAGGGGGACAGGAATAATGGAGCAGTACTTC
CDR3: CAGRGTGIMEQYF

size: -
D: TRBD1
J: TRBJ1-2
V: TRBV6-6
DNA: TGTGCCAGCAGTTACGGACAGGGTCGCGGCTACACCTTC
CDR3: CASSYGQGRGYTF

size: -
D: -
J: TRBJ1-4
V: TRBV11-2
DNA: TGTGCCAGCAGCCCCCGCGGTGTGGGCGGGGAAAAACTGTTTTTT
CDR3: CASSPRGVGGEKLFF

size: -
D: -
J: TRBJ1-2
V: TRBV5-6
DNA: TGTGCCAGCAGCTTCGCGAAGAAGGGGGGCTACACCTTC
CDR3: CASSFAKKGGYTF

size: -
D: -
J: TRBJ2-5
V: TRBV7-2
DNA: TGTGCCAGCAGCCCCCGGGTGAGAGCCCAGTACTTC
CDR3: CASSPRVRAQYF

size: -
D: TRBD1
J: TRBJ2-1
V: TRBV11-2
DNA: TGTGCCAGCAGCCCCAACGGCAACAGGGGTGAGCAGTTCTTC
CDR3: CASSPNGNRGEQFF

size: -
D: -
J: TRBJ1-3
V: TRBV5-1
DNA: TGCGCCAGCAGCCCAAGCGCTTCTGGAAACACCATATATTTT
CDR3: CASSPSASGNTIYF

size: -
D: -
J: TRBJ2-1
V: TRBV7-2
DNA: TGTGCCAGCAGCTTCCGAAGCGGGCAGTACAATGAGCAGTTCTTC
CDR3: CASSFRSGQYNEQFF

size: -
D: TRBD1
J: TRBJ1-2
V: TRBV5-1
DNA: TGCGCCAGCAGCCGACAGGGAGGCTACACCTTC
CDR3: CASSRQGGYTF

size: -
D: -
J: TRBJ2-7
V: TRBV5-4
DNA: TGTGCCAGCAGCTTGGAGCAGGGCACCCTCGGACAGTACTTC
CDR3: CASSLEQGTLGQYF

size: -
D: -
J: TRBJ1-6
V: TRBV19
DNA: TGTGCCAGTAGTACGGAGTATAATTCACCCCTCCACTTT
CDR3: CASSTEYNSPLHF

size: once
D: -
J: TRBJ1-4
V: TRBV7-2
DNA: TGTGCCAGCAGCCTCGGGGGGTACGAAAAACTGTTTTTT
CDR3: CASSLGGYEKLFF

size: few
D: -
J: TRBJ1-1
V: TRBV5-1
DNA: TGCGCCAGCAGCTTCGGGGAAACTGAAGCTTTCTTT
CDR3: CASSFGETEAFF

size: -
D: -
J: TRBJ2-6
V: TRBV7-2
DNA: TGTGCCAGCAGAGCGATTGGGGGCCCCTCTGGGGCCAACGTCCTGACTTTC
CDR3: CASRAIGGPSGANVLTF

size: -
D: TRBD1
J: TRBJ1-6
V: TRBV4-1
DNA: TGCGCCAGCAGCCAAGACCCGACAGGGGGCTTAGGTTCACCCCTCCACTTT
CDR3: CASSQDPTGGLGSPLHF

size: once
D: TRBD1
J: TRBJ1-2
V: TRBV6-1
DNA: TGTGCCAGCAGGAGACAGGGGACCGGGCATGGCTACACCTTC
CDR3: CASRRQGTGHGYTF

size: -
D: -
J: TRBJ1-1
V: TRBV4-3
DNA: TGCGCCAGCAGCCAAGAAGCGGGGACGAACACTGAAGCTTTCTTT
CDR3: CASSQEAGTNTEAFF

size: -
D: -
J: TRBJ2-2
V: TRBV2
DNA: TGTGCCAGCTCGACTACCACCTCCACGAAGCTGTTTTTT
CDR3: CASSTTTSTKLFF

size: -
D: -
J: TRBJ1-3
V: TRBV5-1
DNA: TGCGCCAGCAGCTTGGGGCATGCCAACGGAAACACCATATATTTT
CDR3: CASSLGHANGNTIYF

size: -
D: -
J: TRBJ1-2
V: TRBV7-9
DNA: TGTGCCAGCAGCTTAGGGCAGAACTATGGCTACACCTTC
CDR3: CASSLGQNYGYTF

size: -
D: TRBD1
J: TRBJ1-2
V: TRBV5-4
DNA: TGTGCCAGCAGCGCCGGGACAGCTCTATCCCAGAGAGGCTACACCTTC
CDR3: CASSAGTALSQRGYTF

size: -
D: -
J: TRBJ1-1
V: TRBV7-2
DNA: TGTGCCAGCAGCACCCCCACAGGGTACTTGAAAGCTTTCTTT
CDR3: CASSTPTGYLKAFF